The subject of this entry is one T cell receptor beta chain. This clone was seen once. What this receptor recognizes is not known. Per-base quality was not reported, and no clone a single base away is much larger than it. This specimen comes from a study of high-grade serous ovarian cancer treatment subgroups (TCRdb year 2021). Broadly, across the study: Sequencing yielded a mean of about 15,000 reads and thousands of unique TCR beta rearrangements per sample. A cohort of about 30 patients was included: some 10 with no residual disease after primary surgery (R0), some 10 who were excellent NACT responders, and some 10 who were poor NACT responders. One primary tumor sample and two metastatic tumor samples were collected from each patient, for a total of around 99 samples. The study examined TCR beta repertoires in high-grade serous ovarian cancer patients who were grouped under a laparoscopic triage algorithm by complete gross resection or by neoadjuvant chemotherapy response. The paper's findings and limits, for the study overall: Tumors from the same patient had repertoire similarity ranging from about 0.1 to 0.85, while tumors from different patients showed almost no similarity. The TCR repertoire analyses centered on CDR3, leaving CDR1 and CDR2 unanalyzed. Neoantigen level correlated positively with TCR clonal relatedness, and copy number variation and mutation load from whole-genome sequencing showed a positive trend with TCR clonal relatedness. Bulk tumor TCR sequencing lacked spatial information, limiting insight into HGSC tumor complexity and diversity.

V is pared back by 4 bases and J by 8 bases, with 6 bases lying between the germline termini. The germline V gene specifies LGHNT as CDR1 and FRNRAP as CDR2. The CDR3 starts with the cysteine, ends with the phenylalanine, and has 11 residues. Of all the DNA, just the CDR3 is kept, 33 bases in frame from base 1. Collection of tumor samples took place before definitive surgery or chemotherapy. The MD Anderson Biospecimen Extraction Resource handled genomic DNA extraction, while the MD Anderson Cancer Genomics Laboratory carried out the TCR sequencing. The roughly 89 tumor samples underwent high-throughput TCR profiling with ImmunoSEQ. In the authors' own workflow: Richness (unique productive sequences), clonality, evenness and relatedness were included as repertoire diversity metrics, and similarity between samples was assessed with the Bhattacharyya coefficient. A sensitivity analysis excluded TCRs with fewer than two reads and gave consistent conclusions. TCRdb provides this immuneACCESS table in a form limited to in-frame rearrangements. Some clones are lacking; in checked studies, under half of them reflect an unresolved V gene, and why the rest are absent is not known. That table gives V, J and clone size, and the DNA gave D and trimming. This sample is represented by some 40,000 clones; 79% of them were singletons. The biggest ten clones account for approximately 3.1% of the sample.

The V and J segments used are TRBV12-5 and TRBJ2-1; D gene: possibly TRBD2, on 5 matching bases. The receptor's source is a human donor with high-grade serous ovarian cancer. The specimen sequenced was tumor tissue. CDR3 region: CASGSGYEQFF. The sequence in DNA is TGTGCTAGTGGTTCGGGATATGAGCAGTTCTTC. Where the CDR3 stops, the reference TRBV12-5 and TRBJ2-1 genes take over; the full variable domain is DARVTQTPRHKVTEMGQEVTMRCQPILGHNTVFWYRQTMMQGLELLAYFRNRAPLDDSGMPKDRFSAEMPDATLATLKIQPSEPRDSAVYFCASGSGYEQFFGPGTRLTVL.